The text below deals with one TCR beta chain. What this receptor recognizes is not known. No much larger clonotype is one base removed from it; base qualities were not supplied. Reading the germline V gene gives CDR1 MNHEY and CDR2 SVGAGI. For this chain, trimming is 5 bases at the V end and 8 bases at the J end, and the number of junction bases without a gene match is 9. Including the terminal cysteine and phenylalanine, the CDR3 comprises 14 residues. Just CDR3 DNA is preserved here, 42 bases in frame from base 1. CD8 naive samples consisted of CD45RO-negative cells that were positively selected for CCR7, yielding a CD45RA+CCR7+ population without TemRA cells. Healthy HIV-negative adults with no recently reported acute infections or vaccinations were included as donors. Only Caucasian adults living in Nashville, Tennessee, USA were represented among the donors. Blood was obtained by leukapheresis, after which PBMCs were separated by Ficoll-Histopaque density gradient centrifugation and cryopreserved in liquid nitrogen vapor phase. Analytical flow cytometry was used to check the purity and quantity of every magnetically sorted T cell population. Genomic DNA was isolated from each sorted fraction and quantified by UV absorbance on a Nanodrop 2000c.

Using the deep immunoSEQ assay, TCR CDR3 regions were amplified from genomic DNA by multiplex PCR. For each cell subset, the extracted genomic DNA was distributed evenly across all wells of several immunoSEQ 96-well plates, and each plate served as one replicate. For sorted subsets, roughly 190 ng of genomic DNA, equivalent to around 29,000 T cell genomes, went into each replicate PCR. The purified libraries were quantified using a Qubit 3.0 fluorometer, sized with a Bioanalyzer 2100, and then quantified again using the KAPA Library Quantification kit. A separate single-read 150-cycle Illumina NextSeq 550 flow cell was used to sequence each immunoSEQ 96-well plate. In the authors' own workflow: Because the immunoSEQ output held only junctional sequences and lacked quality scores, the filtering could not match the filtering applied to full-length reads. To assign V/J genes and CDR3, sequences were annotated against IMGT germline references using PyIR, a Python wrapper for IgBLAST v1.9. Reads were removed for weak V/J assignments (E-value above 1e-6), missing CDR3, stop codons, out-of-frame junctions, or ambiguous translated residues. V3J clonotypes were defined as sequences sharing the same inferred V gene, J gene, and CDR3 amino acid sequence. Percentage overlap between repertoires was calculated by dividing the number of shared unique clonotypes by the size of the smaller repertoire. Repertoire richness was assessed with RTK rarefaction, the Chao1 estimator, and Recon v2.1 estimates of unobserved clonotypes. For all TCRbeta clonotypes obtained by the gDNA method from a handful of donors, generation probabilities were computed with OLGA. Drawn from immuneACCESS, this table holds only the in-frame rearrangements with V and J called that TCRdb kept. Clones are partly lost; checked studies trace under half to an unresolved V gene and leave the rest unexplained. V and J calls and clone size are given by that table; D and trimming were obtained from the DNA. The table for this sample lists roughly 2,000,000 clones; over 85% of them were counted only once. About 1.6% of the sample is in the top ten clones.

The source of the sample is a study of shared clonotypes between healthy human individuals (dated by TCRdb to the early 2020s). Turning to the overall study: A couple of women and a few men aged 18 to 49 years were included in the cohort. For each donor, CD4 naive and CD4 memory were each run on three plates, CD8 naive on two plates, and CD8 memory on one plate. Leukapheresis yielded between about 0.85 and 10 billion PBMCs per donor. The study deeply sequenced blood TCR repertoires of five healthy adults to estimate repertoire size and the extent of clonotype sharing between individuals. Libraries were prepared and TCR repertoires were sequenced by different laboratories using diverse techniques, in order to increase sequencing depth and limit assay-specific biases. What the work shows at the level of the full study, not this receptor alone: Based on pairwise subsampling, the degree of clonotype sharing among donors was expected to be affected by sequencing depth. Naive subsets generally had larger estimated clonotype richness than memory subsets. Compared with non-shared clonotypes, clonotypes shared by all four sorted-subset donors had higher generation probabilities. Rarefaction of sorted-subset datasets indicated incomplete sequencing despite the large sequencing depth. Because the study included a small number of donors, the genetic and exposure-history diversity represented was limited. Across a few donors, around 5% of naive CD4, roughly 3.5% of naive CD8, around 2.1% of memory CD4, and around 0.4% of memory CD8 clonotypes were shared. Sampling was limited to blood, and TCR repertoires in tissue likely differ from TCR repertoires in blood.

In this chain, TRBV6-5 is recombined with TRBJ1-5; TRBD1 aligns with 7 central bases. Sequenced input: naive CD8+ T cells from PBMCs. The sample's cell subset or site label, in plain terms: CD45RA+CCR7+. The receptor was derived from a man aged 18 to 30 in good health. Some clones in this sample may be carry-over from other donors' samples. The base sequence is TGTGCCAGCAGTCCGTCGACAGGGTGGGAGCCCCAGCATTTT. Translation gives CASSPSTGWEPQHF.